The 25 T cell receptor beta chains below all came from one sample that was sequenced in a study of cytomegalovirus exposure and HLA in healthy donors. Primers for the PCR totalled 60 Vbeta and 13 Jbeta. Using immunoSEQ multiplex PCR, the repertoire was profiled, and TCRdb retains in-frame clones only, with some absent. Among some 180,000 clones listed, roughly 73% were seen once. The sequenced sample was PBMCs. The source of these receptors is a woman aged 25 to 39 in good health and CMV-seronegative.

The rearrangement uses TRBV19 and TRBJ1-1; 10 bases align to TRBD1. The V gene's germline CDR1 is LNHDA and CDR2 SQIVND (reference sequence). The CDR3 sequence is 15 residues long. The J segment lost 1 base and the V segment lost 5 bases, leaving 4 bases of the junction unmatched. CDR3 bases: TGTGCCAGTAGTGCCCGGGACAGGGGGAACACTGAAGCTTTCTTT. As protein: CASSARDRGNTEAFF.

The chain employs TRBV19 and TRBJ1-4; D not certain. Trimming shortened V by 3 bases and J by 5 bases, and 16 bases separated the two germline ends. The germline gives CDR1 LNHDA, CDR2 SQIVND (reference sequence). The length of the CDR3 is 16 residues. In DNA form, the CDR3 reads TGTGCCAGTAGTATGTCTAGTGGCGGAGCGAATGAAAAACTGTTTTTT. Translation: CASSMSSGGANEKLFF.

This clone came up once. This same CDR3 is encoded by further DNA sequences in the sample. The V and J genes are TRBV30 and TRBJ1-2, with D hard to call. This CDR3 spans 14 amino acids. CDR1 GTSNPN and CDR2 SVGIG come from the germline V gene (reference sequence). The V gene lost 2 bases and the J gene lost 3 bases, with 13 bases spanning the gap. DNA for the CDR3: TGTGCCTGGAGTACAACAGAGAGATACTATGGCTACACCTTC. This gives the protein CAWSTTERYYGYTF.

The chain links TRBV4-3 to TRBJ2-1, with a weak D call TRBD2 (5 bases). CDR1 LGHNA and CDR2 YSLEER come from the germline V gene. This CDR3 contains 20 residues. The V gene lost 0 bases and the J gene lost 0 bases, with 21 bases spanning the gap. The CDR3 DNA is TGCGCCAGCAGCCAAGATCGGATGGTCGGTATGGGGAGCTCCTACAATGAGCAGTTCTTC. Its protein product is CASSQDRMVGMGSSYNEQFF.

The chain couples TRBV30 to TRBJ1-5, with TRBD1 as a possible D gene (5 bases). Trimming took off 0 bases at V and 5 bases at J, with 11 bases between the two ends. CDR1 is GTSNPN, CDR2 SVGIG, per germline (reference sequence). The CDR3 runs 14 residues. The CDR3 DNA reads TGTGCCTGGAGTGTACGGTGGGGGGATCAGCCCCAGCATTTT. Protein product: CAWSVRWGDQPQHF.

The J gene is TRBJ2-7, the V gene TRBV6-5; no clear D. The CDR3 has 13 residues. Deletions cut 5 bases from V and 2 bases from J, with 10 bases between. Germline CDR1 is MNHEY and CDR2 is SVGAGI. The CDR3 DNA reads TGTGCCAGCAGTCCCCCCCGGGCCTACGAGCAGTACTTC. Residues: CASSPPRAYEQYF.

This clone is a singleton in its sample. CDR3 bases: TGTGCCAGCAGTAACAGGGACACTAATGAAAAACTGTTTTTT. It yields the protein CASSNRDTNEKLFF. The rearrangement joins TRBV2 to TRBJ1-4; D might be TRBD1 (6 bases). This CDR3 comprises 14 residues. Between the trimmed V and J ends, which lost 5 bases and 2 bases, there was a span of 9 bases. CDR1 and CDR2 (germline): SNHLY, FYNNEI.

The V and J genes are TRBV4-2 and TRBJ2-3; 9 bases agree with TRBD2. V was pared by 4 bases and J by 2 bases, with 10 bases of the junction left unmatched. The V gene's germline CDR1 is LGHNA and CDR2 YNFKEQ. The CDR3 runs 17 residues. In nucleotides, the CDR3 is TGTGCCAGCAGCCCTGCACGGACTAGCGCGATCACAGATACGCAGTATTTT. Residues: CASSPARTSAITDTQYF.

V usage is TRBV9 and J usage is TRBJ2-5, with D possibly being TRBD1 (5 bases). V was shortened by 5 bases and J by 2 bases, with 19 bases between the two germline ends. This CDR3 has 16 residues. Germline lookup yields CDR1 SGDLS and CDR2 YYNGEE. In DNA, the CDR3 is TGTGCCAGCAGTCAGACTGGGGCAGTCATACAAGAGACCCAGTACTTC. It yields the protein CASSQTGAVIQETQYF.

This clone was seen a handful of times. The chain is built from TRBV11-2 and TRBJ2-7; 8 bases are a match to TRBD1. Trimming at V came to 4 bases and at J to 9 bases, leaving 8 bases not matched to a gene. The V gene's germline CDR1 is SGHAT and CDR2 FQNNGV. CDR3 length equals 13 residues. The CDR3 nucleotides read TGTGCCAGCAGCTCGACACTCGGACAGGGGCAGTACTTC. It specifies CASSSTLGQGQYF.

For this clone: This same CDR3 is encoded by further DNA sequences in the sample. The genes are TRBV5-5 and TRBJ2-1; the match to TRBD1 covers 9 bases. V shed 5 bases, J shed 5 bases, and the junction held 8 bases outside the gene matches. Germline V CDR1 and CDR2: SGHKS, YYEKEE (reference sequence). The CDR3 covers 15 residues. The CDR3 is CASSLRGQGNNEQFF. CDR3 nucleotides: TGTGCCAGCAGTTTGAGAGGACAGGGGAACAATGAGCAGTTCTTC.

The chain joins TRBV7-9 to TRBJ1-4; 7 nucleotides align to TRBD1. The length of the CDR3 is 14 residues. Germline loops: CDR1 SEHNR, CDR2 FQNEAQ (reference sequence). Losses at the gene ends were 7 bases for V and 8 bases for J; bases not matched to a gene: 10. CDR3 nucleotide sequence: TGTGCCAGCAAAGGTGACGGGACAGTCGAAAAACTGTTTTTT. Encoded protein: CASKGDGTVEKLFF.

The V gene is TRBV9, the J gene TRBJ1-2; 9 bases agree with TRBD1. J was trimmed by 7 bases and V by 7 bases; bases with no gene match: 11. This CDR3 is 14 amino acids long. CDR1 and CDR2 (germline): SGDLS, YYNGEE. DNA of the CDR3: TGTGCCAGCGGACCGGGACAGGGTACCCGTGGCTACACCTTC. Its translation is CASGPGQGTRGYTF.

The CDR3 protein is CASSSLGAREYF. CDR3 nucleotides: TGTGCCAGCAGTTCCCTAGGGGCAAGGGAGTACTTC. The chain carries TRBV27 and TRBJ2-5, with D perhaps TRBD1 (5 bases). Germline values: CDR1 MNHEY, CDR2 SMNVEV (reference sequence). This CDR3 comprises 12 residues. Deletions cut 4 bases from V and 12 bases from J, with 15 bases between.

The chain combines TRBV6-4 with TRBJ1-2; 9 nucleotides match TRBD1. Per germline, CDR1 MRHNA and CDR2 SNTAGT. This CDR3 comprises 15 residues. The ends lost 4 bases at V and 8 bases at J; junction bases unmatched: 11. CDR3 protein: CASSAPGQGPSGYTF. CDR3 coding DNA: TGTGCCAGCAGTGCGCCGGGACAGGGCCCCAGCGGCTACACCTTC.

This chain joins TRBV18 and TRBJ2-3, with a weak D call TRBD2 (5 bases). The CDR3 covers 17 residues. Germline CDR1 KGHSH, CDR2 LQKENI. V was clipped by 3 bases and J by 0 bases, with 16 bases between them. CDR3 nucleotide sequence: TGTGCCAGCTCACCCCTAGCAGGTGCTTTTAGCACAGATACGCAGTATTTT. This gives the protein CASSPLAGAFSTDTQYF.

CDR3 sequence (DNA): TGTGCCAGCAGCTTGGGAAGCGTGACTAGGACAGAGCAGTACTTC. Residues: CASSLGSVTRTEQYF. This rearrangement joins TRBV7-2 to TRBJ2-7; maybe TRBD2 (6 bases). The V gene's germline CDR1 is SGHTA and CDR2 FQGNSA. Trimming removed 3 bases at V and 7 bases at J, with 19 bases between. The CDR3 has 15 amino acids.

The J gene is TRBJ2-5, the V gene TRBV5-4, with D hard to call. Germline CDR1 reads SGHNT; CDR2 reads YYREEE (reference sequence). V lost 4 bases and J 2 bases, leaving 15 bases between the germline ends. The CDR3 covers 15 residues. CDR3 nucleotide sequence: TGTGCCAGCAGCCTAAGAAGAGGAAATCAAGAGACCCAGTACTTC. It translates to CASSLRRGNQETQYF.

The DNA for the CDR3 is TGTGCCAGCAGCGTAGAGGTCCGAGCGGGGGCCAACGAGCAGTACTTC. It is translated as CASSVEVRAGANEQYF. The V and J genes are TRBV9 and TRBJ2-5; 8 nucleotides line up with TRBD2. The last part of the DNA fits TRBJ2-7 better; the J call may be wrong. The CDR3 totals 16 residues. Germline-derived CDR1 and CDR2 are SGDLS and YYNGEE.

V gene TRBV30 combines with J gene TRBJ1-3, with D hard to call. The CDR3 covers 16 residues. Looked up from germline, CDR1 is GTSNPN and CDR2 is SVGIG (reference sequence). V was shortened by 2 bases and J by 1 base, with 15 bases between the two germline ends. This chain's CDR3 is CAWSKAGFFSGNTIYF. In DNA form, the CDR3 reads TGTGCCTGGAGTAAGGCAGGTTTTTTTTCTGGAAACACCATATATTTT.

This chain uses TRBV4-3 with TRBJ2-1; 7 bases match TRBD2. This CDR3 spans 17 amino acids. CDR1 is LGHNA and CDR2 is YSLEER in the germline V gene. V shed 1 base and J 7 bases; nucleotides not matched to a gene: 13. CDR3 region: CASSQALSGISRNEQFF. The DNA of the CDR3 is TGCGCCAGCAGCCAAGCTCTGAGCGGGATAAGTAGGAATGAGCAGTTCTTC.

This clone was found once. The rearrangement joins TRBV5-6 to TRBJ1-1; no clear D gene. Germline V CDR1 and CDR2: SGHDT, YYEEEE. The CDR3 is 14 residues long. With 9 bases removed from V and 8 bases from J, the gap between germline ends came to 23 bases. CDR3 loop: CATAGRAGIAEAFF. CDR3 bases: TGTGCCACCGCCGGGAGAGCGGGCATCGCCGAAGCTTTCTTT.

The V and J genes are TRBV21-1 and TRBJ1-1; the table's D call TRBD1 went unverified against the DNA. TRBV21-1 has pseudogene status. CDR3 length equals 16 residues. The CDR3 region has the DNA TGTGCCAGCAGCAAAGGGGGCAGGGTGCCGAACACTGAAGCTTTCTTT. It encodes CASSKGGRVPNTEAFF.

Only a few counts were recorded for this clone. The chain combines TRBV19 with TRBJ2-1, with D perhaps TRBD2 (8 bases). Trimming removed 1 base at V and 10 bases at J, with 20 bases between. Germline values: CDR1 LNHDA, CDR2 SQIVND (reference sequence). The CDR3 contains 16 residues. In DNA, the CDR3 is TGTGCCAGTAGTATAGGGCTAGCGGGCTCACAGGGGGAGCAGTTCTTC. It translates to CASSIGLAGSQGEQFF.

V usage is TRBV4-1 and J usage is TRBJ1-5, with D tentatively TRBD1 (6 bases). V lost 1 base to trimming and J lost 3 bases, with 13 bases between them. Germline assignment: CDR1 MGHRA and CDR2 YSYEKL. CDR3 length equals 16 residues. CDR3 sequence (DNA): TGCGCCAGCAGCCAAGTTCCAGGGGCAAACAATCAGCCCCAGCATTTT. Protein product: CASSQVPGANNQPQHF.